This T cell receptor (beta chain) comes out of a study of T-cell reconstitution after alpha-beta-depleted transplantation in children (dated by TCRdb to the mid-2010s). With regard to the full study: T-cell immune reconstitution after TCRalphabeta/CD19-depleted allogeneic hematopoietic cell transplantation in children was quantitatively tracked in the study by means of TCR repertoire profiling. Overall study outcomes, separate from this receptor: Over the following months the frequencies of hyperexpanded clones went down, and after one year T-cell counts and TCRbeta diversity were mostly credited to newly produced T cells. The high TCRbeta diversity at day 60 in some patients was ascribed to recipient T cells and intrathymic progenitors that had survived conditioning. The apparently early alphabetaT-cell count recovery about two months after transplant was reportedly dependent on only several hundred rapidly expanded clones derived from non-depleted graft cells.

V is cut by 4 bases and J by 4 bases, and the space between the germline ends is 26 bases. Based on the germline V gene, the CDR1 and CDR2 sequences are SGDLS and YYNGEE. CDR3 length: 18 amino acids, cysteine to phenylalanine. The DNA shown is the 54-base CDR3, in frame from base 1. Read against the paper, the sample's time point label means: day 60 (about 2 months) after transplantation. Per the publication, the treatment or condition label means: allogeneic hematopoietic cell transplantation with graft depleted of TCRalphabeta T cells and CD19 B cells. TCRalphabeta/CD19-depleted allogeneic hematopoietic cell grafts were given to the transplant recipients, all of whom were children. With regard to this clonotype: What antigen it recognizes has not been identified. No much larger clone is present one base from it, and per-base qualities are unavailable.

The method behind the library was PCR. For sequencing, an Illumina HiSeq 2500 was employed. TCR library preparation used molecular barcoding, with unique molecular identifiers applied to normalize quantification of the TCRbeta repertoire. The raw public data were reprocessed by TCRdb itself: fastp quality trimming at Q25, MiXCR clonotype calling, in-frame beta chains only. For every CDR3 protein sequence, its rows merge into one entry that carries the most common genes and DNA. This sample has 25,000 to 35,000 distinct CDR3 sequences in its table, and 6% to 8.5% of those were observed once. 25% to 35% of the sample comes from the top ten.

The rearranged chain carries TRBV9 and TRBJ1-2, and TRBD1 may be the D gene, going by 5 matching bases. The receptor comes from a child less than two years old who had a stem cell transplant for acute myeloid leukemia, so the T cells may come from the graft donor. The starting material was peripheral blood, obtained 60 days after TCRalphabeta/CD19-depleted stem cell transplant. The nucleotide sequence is TGTGCCAGCAGCCTAGCGGCTATTACAGGCTCTGGCCTCTATGGCTACACCTTC. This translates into CASSLAAITGSGLYGYTF.